These 27 T cell receptor beta chains were all obtained from the same sample, sequenced in a study of blood T cell repertoires in COVID-19. This table comes from immunoSEQ multiplex PCR, and its TCRdb copy is limited to in-frame clones, with some not included. Of over 150,000 clones in the sample, around nine tenths were seen once. The sample taken for sequencing was peripheral blood. The receptors originated from a man between 50 and 59 years old with COVID-19, enrolled during active disease.

The gene calls are TRBV6-5 and TRBJ2-7; a possible D gene is TRBD1 (5 bases). Germline assignment: CDR1 MNHEY and CDR2 SVGAGI. With 6 bases removed from V and 2 bases from J, the gap between germline ends came to 14 bases. The CDR3 sequence is 14 residues long. Here the CDR3 reads CASRDVGATYEQYF. The DNA for the CDR3 is TGTGCCAGCAGGGACGTAGGGGCGACCTACGAGCAGTACTTC.

This sequence joins TRBV7-8 and TRBJ1-1; 9 nucleotides line up with TRBD1. The V gene's germline CDR1 is SGHVS and CDR2 FQNEAQ. The CDR3 contains 15 residues. V was clipped by 0 bases and J by 12 bases; unmatched bases: 11. The CDR3 loop reads CASSLAIGTGSITFF. The CDR3 DNA reads TGTGCCAGCAGCTTAGCGATTGGGACAGGGTCGATAACTTTCTTT.

This clone was recorded once. The gene calls are TRBV14 and TRBJ2-1; no reliable D call. V lost 1 base and J 1 base, leaving 11 bases between the germline ends. Per germline, CDR1 SGHDN and CDR2 FVKESK. There are 16 residues in the CDR3. CDR3 amino acids: CASSQVVALSYNEQFF. CDR3 nucleotide sequence: TGTGCCAGCAGCCAAGTAGTAGCTTTGTCCTACAATGAGCAGTTCTTC.

J is TRBJ1-1 and V is TRBV28; D gene uncertain. Germline V CDR1 and CDR2: MDHEN, SYDVKM. The length of the CDR3 is 13 residues. V was pared by 2 bases and J by 1 base, with 5 bases between. The CDR3 DNA reads as TGTGCCAGCAGTTTACCGGGGAACACTGAAGCTTTCTTT. This gives the protein CASSLPGNTEAFF.

J is TRBJ2-7 and V is TRBV11-3; TRBD1 aligns across 10 bases. V dropped 5 bases and J dropped 2; count of bases not matched to a gene: 3. This CDR3 contains 14 residues. CDR1 SGHNT and CDR2 YENEEA come from the germline V gene. CDR3 amino acids: CASSRTGGAYEQYF. The DNA of the CDR3 is TGTGCCAGCAGCCGGACAGGGGGGGCCTACGAGCAGTACTTC.

The CDR3 spells CASSLALGQLTGYTF. The DNA of the CDR3 is TGTGCCAGCAGCTTAGCGCTTGGACAGTTAACTGGCTACACCTTC. The chain is built from TRBV7-8 and TRBJ1-2, with D perhaps matching TRBD1 (6 bases). V shed 0 bases and J shed 7 bases, with 15 bases lying between them. The CDR3 length is 15 residues. In germline, CDR1 is SGHVS, CDR2 FQNEAQ.

The chain carries TRBV4-1 and TRBJ2-2, with 7 bases identical to TRBD2. Trimming took 4 bases from V and 4 from J; bases not matched to a gene: 12. Germline-derived CDR1 and CDR2 are MGHRA and YSYEKL. CDR3 length: 17 residues. CDR3 sequence reads: CASSPSGGPRSTGELFF. The CDR3, as DNA: TGCGCCAGCAGCCCCTCGGGGGGACCCCGGTCCACCGGGGAGCTGTTTTTT.

This chain uses TRBV3-1 (or the pseudogene TRBV3-2) with TRBJ2-1, with 7 bases identical to TRBD1. The junction had 3 bases not matched to a gene; V was cut back by 1 base and J by 9 bases. CDR3 length: 13 residues. Per the germline V gene, CDR1 is LGHDT and CDR2 is YNNKEL (reference sequence). This CDR3 is CASSQGSGGEQFF. CDR3 nucleotide sequence: TGTGCCAGCAGCCAAGGGTCAGGGGGTGAGCAGTTCTTC.

This chain links TRBV6-6 with TRBJ2-1; 12 positions match TRBD2. There are 13 residues in the CDR3. The V gene's germline CDR1 is MNHNY and CDR2 SVGAGI (reference sequence). V lost 5 bases to trimming and J lost 13 bases; unmatched junction nucleotides: 6. CDR3 sequence (DNA): TGTGCCAGCAGTACCCGGACTAGCGGGGCCCAGTTCTTC. This gives the protein CASSTRTSGAQFF.

This chain uses TRBV21-1 with TRBJ2-7; the table gives TRBD2 as D, unverified against the DNA. TRBV21-1 is annotated as a pseudogene. CDR3 length: 15 residues. The CDR3 DNA reads TGTGCCAGCAGCACCCGGGGAGGGGATTCCTACGAGCAGTACTTC. Translation: CASSTRGGDSYEQYF.

This clone was observed once. The chain joins TRBV18 to TRBJ2-3, with a weak D call TRBD1 (6 bases). The CDR3 extends over 16 amino acids. In germline, CDR1 is KGHSH, CDR2 LQKENI. V was trimmed by 3 bases and J by 2 bases, leaving 15 bases between them. CDR3 bases: TGTGCCAGCTCACCGGGGGCAGGATTGAACACAGATACGCAGTATTTT. This gives the protein CASSPGAGLNTDTQYF.

This clone was seen only a few times. The chain has TRBV19 and TRBJ2-7, with 11 bases matching TRBD2. V was clipped by 5 bases and J by 6 bases; unmatched bases: 9. The V gene's germline CDR1 is LNHDA and CDR2 SQIVND (reference sequence). The CDR3 contains 15 residues. The DNA of the CDR3 is TGTGCCAGTAGTCCCGGACTAGCGGGTGAGGGCGAGCAGTACTTC. It translates to CASSPGLAGEGEQYF.

The chain links TRBV29-1 to TRBJ1-1; TRBD1 aligns across 9 bases. This CDR3 is built from 13 residues. Germline CDR1 SQVTM, CDR2 ANQGSEA. With V trimmed by 6 bases and J by 4 bases, 6 bases remained unmatched. CDR3 protein: CSVGRDRVTEAFF. The CDR3 region has the DNA TGCAGCGTGGGCCGGGACAGGGTCACTGAAGCTTTCTTT.

The chain combines TRBV27 with TRBJ1-1; TRBD1 matches at 8 bases. There are 15 residues in the CDR3. Trimming removed 6 bases from V and 1 base from J; junction bases left unmatched: 7. The germline V gene encodes CDR1 MNHEY and CDR2 SMNVEV (reference sequence). The chain's CDR3 is CASRSGQGRNTEAFF. CDR3 nucleotide sequence: TGTGCCAGCAGAAGTGGACAGGGCAGGAACACTGAAGCTTTCTTT.

The chain employs TRBV7-2 and TRBJ2-3; 11 bases are a match to TRBD2. Germline V lookup: CDR1 SGHTA, CDR2 FQGNSA. The CDR3 contains 15 residues. The ends lost 2 bases at V and 6 bases at J; junction bases unmatched: 4. The DNA for the CDR3 is TGTGCCAGCAGCTTAATAGCGGGAGGGTGGGATACGCAGTATTTT. Amino acid sequence: CASSLIAGGWDTQYF.

The V call is TRBV5-6, the J call TRBJ1-1, with TRBD1 identical over 7 bases. The V and J ends lost 4 bases and 2 bases, in that order; junction bases with no gene match: 5. This CDR3 is built from 14 residues. Per the germline V gene, CDR1 is SGHDT and CDR2 is YYEEEE. CDR3 amino acids: CASSTWTGNTEAFF. The DNA for the CDR3 is TGTGCCAGCAGCACATGGACAGGAAACACTGAAGCTTTCTTT.

This sequence joins TRBV6-2 or TRBV6-3 and TRBJ2-3; tentative D call: TRBD2 (6 bases). Germline loops: CDR1 MNHEY, CDR2 SVGEGT. Trimming removed 2 bases from V and 2 bases from J, with 14 bases in between. This CDR3 spans 16 amino acids. The CDR3 coding sequence is TGTGCCAGCAGTTACCCCGGCGGGGCCTCCACAGATACGCAGTATTTT. Its translation: CASSYPGGASTDTQYF.

This rearrangement joins TRBV5-4 to TRBJ2-1, with D maybe TRBD1 (5 bases). CDR3 length: 13 residues. V was cut by 0 bases and J by 10 bases, with 11 bases left in between. Germline V gene data show CDR1 as SGHNT and CDR2 as YYREEE (reference sequence). CDR3 amino acids: CASSLEGRGEQFF. CDR3 bases: TGTGCCAGCAGCTTGGAGGGGCGCGGCGAGCAGTTCTTC.

The chain has TRBV7-9 and TRBJ1-2; 8 bases align to TRBD1. Germline CDR1 and CDR2: SEHNR and FQNEAQ (reference sequence). The ends lost 5 bases at V and 5 bases at J; junction bases unmatched: 10. The CDR3 is made up of 15 amino acids. The CDR3 DNA follows: TGTGCCAGCAGCCTATCAGGGGGCGGAGGGTATGGCTACACCTTC. Its translation is CASSLSGGGGYGYTF. Supplemented by reference TRBV7-9 and TRBJ1-2, the full variable domain reads DTGVSQNPRHKITKRGQNVTFRCDPISEHNRLYWYRQTLGQGPEFLTYFQNEAQLEKSRLLSDRFSAERPKGSFSTLEIQRTEQGDSAMYLCASSLSGGGGYGYTFGSGTRLTVV.

This clone was observed once. The chain employs TRBV5-4 and TRBJ2-7; 11 nucleotides align to TRBD2. J was trimmed by 6 bases and V by 0 bases; bases with no gene match: 2. The germline V gene has CDR1 SGHNT and CDR2 YYREEE (reference sequence). The CDR3 runs 14 residues. In DNA, the CDR3 is TGTGCCAGCAGCTTGGCTCTAGCGGGAGGCGAGCAGTACTTC. It specifies CASSLALAGGEQYF.

This chain connects TRBV15 to TRBJ2-1; TRBD2 agrees at 9 bases. V dropped 0 bases and J dropped 6; count of bases not matched to a gene: 6. Germline V gene lookup returns CDR1 LNHNV and CDR2 YYDKDF (reference sequence). The CDR3 extends over 16 amino acids. DNA for the CDR3: TGTGCCACCAGCAGAGATCTTAGCGGGGGCCTCAATGAGCAGTTCTTC. Encoded protein: CATSRDLSGGLNEQFF.

The chain recombines TRBV19 with TRBJ1-5; 9 bases match TRBD1. This CDR3 has 16 residues. V shed 6 bases and J 2 bases; nucleotides not matched to a gene: 8. Germline loops: CDR1 LNHDA, CDR2 SQIVND (reference sequence). DNA of the CDR3: TGTGCCAGTAGAAAGACAGGGGGTGCAGGCAATCAGCCCCAGCATTTT. Residues: CASRKTGGAGNQPQHF.

The chain uses TRBV7-8 and TRBJ1-4; D perhaps matches TRBD1 (6 bases). The CDR3 has 16 residues. V was clipped by 4 bases and J by 5 bases, with 17 bases between them. In germline, CDR1 is SGHVS, CDR2 FQNEAQ. This CDR3 reads CASSSRPGTLNEKLFF. CDR3 bases: TGTGCCAGCAGCTCCCGGCCCGGGACACTAAATGAAAAACTGTTTTTT.

The J gene is TRBJ1-3, the V gene TRBV28; a weak D match, TRBD1 (5 bases). CDR1 is MDHEN, CDR2 SYDVKM, per germline. V was shortened by 5 bases and J by 4 bases, with 15 bases between the two germline ends. The CDR3 is made up of 15 amino acids. The CDR3 protein is CASSPPGAGGNTIYF. The DNA of the CDR3 is TGTGCCAGCAGTCCCCCGGGCGCAGGGGGAAACACCATATATTTT.

With respect to this clone: Other DNA sequences from this sample encode an identical CDR3 as well. The chain has TRBV5-1 and TRBJ2-2; 13 nucleotides align to TRBD2. The CDR3 loop spans 16 amino acids. From germline, CDR1 is SGHRS and CDR2 YFSETQ. V dropped 0 bases and J dropped 5; count of bases not matched to a gene: 1. This CDR3 reads CASSLGTSGRTGELFF. CDR3 DNA sequence: TGCGCCAGCAGCTTGGGGACTAGCGGGAGAACCGGGGAGCTGTTTTTT.

The genes are TRBV5-1 and TRBJ2-1; the match to TRBD2 covers 8 bases. Per germline, CDR1 SGHRS and CDR2 YFSETQ. J lost 8 bases, V lost 5 bases, and 9 bases had no gene match. The CDR3 runs to 14 residues. CDR3 protein: CASSPGLVIYEQFF. The CDR3 nucleotides read TGCGCCAGCAGTCCGGGACTAGTAATCTATGAGCAGTTCTTC.

The chain carries TRBV7-9 and TRBJ2-7; D is perhaps TRBD2 (5 bases). Between the trimmed V and J ends, which lost 4 bases and 0 bases, there was a span of 19 bases. Germline-derived CDR1 and CDR2 are SEHNR and FQNEAQ (reference sequence). CDR3 length: 17 amino acids. The CDR3 loop reads CASSWTVAQISSYEQYF. The CDR3 nucleotides read TGTGCCAGCAGCTGGACTGTGGCACAGATCAGCTCCTACGAGCAGTACTTC.